Listed here is a single T cell receptor (beta chain). Produced via immunoSEQ multiplex PCR; TCRdb's table is partial and in-frame only. The data hold some 180,000 clones, with around nine tenths observed a single time. These data are taken from a study of Ad26.COV2.S vaccination and SARS-CoV-2 variants. Trimming left V 5 bases short and J 0 bases short, with 17 bases between. CDR1 and CDR2 from the germline V gene are MDHEN and SYDVKM. CDR3 length: 16 amino acids. This clonotype was sampled from a human donor who had recovered from COVID-19. The chain links TRBV28 to TRBJ2-7; D tentatively fits TRBD1 or TRBD2 (6 bases each). The specimen was peripheral blood, collected after recovery from COVID-19. The CDR3 nucleotides read TGTGCCAGCAGTCCCCTAAGGGGGGCTAACTCCTACGAGCAGTACTTC. Its translation: CASSPLRGANSYEQYF.